The source of this TCR beta chain is a study of a mutant IDH1 vaccine in newly diagnosed glioma. The protocol was immunoSEQ multiplex PCR, while the TCRdb copy is restricted to in-frame clones and leaves out a portion. Of about 39,000 clones in the sample, around 80% were seen once. Time point noted: week 11, during vaccination. Doses of 300 ug of mutant IDH1 20-mer peptide were given with topical imiquimod. On this clone itself: Its antigen is unknown.

This sequence was found in a woman aged 25 to 39 with glioma. Some clones in this sample may be carry-over from other donors' samples. Sequences were derived from peripheral blood mononuclear cells (PBMCs), sampled from a glioma patient whose treatment included an IDH1 peptide vaccine.

DNA of the CDR3: TGTGCCAGCAGCTCCAGGACAGCTTTCTTT. It specifies CASSSRTAFF. The chain employs TRBV11-2 and TRBJ1-1; D gene unclear. CDR1 and CDR2 (germline): SGHAT, FQNNGV. The CDR3 covers 10 residues. Between the trimmed V and J ends, which lost 4 bases and 10 bases, there was a span of 7 bases.